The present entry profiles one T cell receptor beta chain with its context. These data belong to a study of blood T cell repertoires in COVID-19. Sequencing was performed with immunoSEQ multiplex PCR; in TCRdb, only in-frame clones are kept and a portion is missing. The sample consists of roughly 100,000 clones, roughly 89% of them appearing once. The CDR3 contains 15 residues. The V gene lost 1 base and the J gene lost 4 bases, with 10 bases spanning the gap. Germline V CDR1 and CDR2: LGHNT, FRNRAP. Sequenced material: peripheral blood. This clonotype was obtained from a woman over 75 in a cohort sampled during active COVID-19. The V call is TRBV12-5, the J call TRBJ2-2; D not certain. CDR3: CASGLESLSTGELFF. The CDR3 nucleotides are TGTGCTAGTGGTTTGGAATCCCTGAGCACCGGGGAGCTGTTTTTT.